A selection of T cell receptor beta chains follows, all from one sample in a study of shared clonotypes between healthy human individuals. Assay used: immunoSEQ multiplex PCR; TCRdb lists only in-frame clones, some missing. The sample lists about 600,000 clones; around 97% were seen once. Source material: naive CD4+ T cells sorted from blood. These receptor sequences come from a young woman in good health. Both conserved end residues are part of each CDR3. A D gene is named only where the DNA matches it firmly. The size entry is marked missing in some rows and otherwise reads once, few, many or a size class.

TRBJ1-2 once - TRBV7-2 CASSLSGVRNGYTF TGTGCCAGCAGCTTGTCAGGGGTGCGAAATGGCTACACCTTC
TRBJ2-4 - TRBD1 TRBV10-3 CAISDIGTDPGKNIQYF TGTGCCATCAGTGATATAGGGACAGACCCAGGGAAAAACATTCAGTACTTC
TRBJ2-5 - TRBD1 TRBV27 CASSSRTGGVNIVETQYF TGTGCCAGCAGTTCAAGGACAGGGGGCGTGAATATTGTAGAGACCCAGTACTTC
TRBJ2-7 - - TRBV5-1 CASSLVVGYEQYF TGCGCCAGCAGCTTGGTAGTCGGGTACGAGCAGTACTTC
TRBJ2-3 - TRBD2 TRBV11-2 CASSLGLAGGPGTDTQYF TGTGCCAGCAGCTTAGGACTAGCGGGAGGGCCGGGCACAGATACGCAGTATTTT
TRBJ2-5 - - TRBV19 CASSPYGGETQYF TGTGCCAGTAGCCCATATGGGGGGGAGACCCAGTACTTC
TRBJ2-1 - - TRBV19 CASSPVKVRAYNEQFF TGTGCCAGTAGCCCGGTTAAAGTCAGGGCATACAATGAGCAGTTCTTC
TRBJ1-3 - TRBD1 TRBV29-1 CSVELVTGAGNTIYF TGCAGCGTTGAATTAGTGACAGGGGCCGGAAACACCATATATTTT
TRBJ1-4 - - TRBV28 CASRPLPAGHEKLFF TGTGCCAGCAGACCACTTCCCGCCGGACATGAAAAACTGTTTTTT
TRBJ2-5 - TRBD2 TRBV6-5 CASSYRGGETQYF TGTGCCAGCAGTTACCGCGGGGGGGAGACCCAGTACTTC
TRBJ1-1 - - TRBV7-8 CASSFPLNTEAFF TGTGCCAGCAGCTTTCCCTTGAACACTGAAGCTTTCTTT
TRBJ2-7 once - TRBV28 CASSFQLLLNEQYF TGTGCCAGCAGTTTCCAACTCCTTCTTAACGAGCAGTACTTC
TRBJ1-1 - - TRBV28 CASSLFFPTGNTEAFF TGTGCCAGCAGTTTATTTTTCCCTACAGGGAACACTGAAGCTTTCTTT
TRBJ2-5 - - TRBV6-5 CATRDGSQETQYF TGTGCCACCCGGGACGGATCACAAGAGACCCAGTACTTC
TRBJ2-7 once - TRBV5-1 CASSLAGSGYEQYF TGCGCCAGCAGCTTGGCCGGGTCGGGATACGAGCAGTACTTC